The rows below give T cell receptor beta chains drawn from one sample of a study of regulatory T cells in long-lasting Graves disease. TCRdb itself ran the multiplex PCR reads through MiXCR, one entry per CDR3 protein. The profile shows some 330,000 distinct CDR3 sequences, 10% to 15% of them singletons. These data also formed part of another study, on T cells in Graves' hyperthyroidism and ophthalmopathy.

Sample: peripheral blood mononuclear cells (PBMCs), taken at new diagnosis, from a patient treated with antithyroid drugs. These receptors were collected from a young woman with Graves disease. The CDR3 runs from the conserved cysteine through the conserved F or W. The order of the fields is D gene, V gene, J gene, clone size, CDR3 protein, CDR3 DNA. A D gene is named only where the DNA matches it firmly. Expanded clones get a size class; other rows say once, few or many, or leave the size out.

>TRBD1|TRBV24-1|TRBJ2-3|few
CATSARDRVTDTQYF
TGTGCCACCAGTGCCAGGGACAGGGTGACAGATACGCAGTATTTT
>TRBD1|TRBV3-1|TRBJ2-5|many
CASSQRDRSAETQYF
TGTGCCAGCAGCCAAAGGGACAGGTCTGCCGAGACCCAGTACTTC
>.|TRBV4-2|TRBJ2-2|.
CASRFSPNTGELFF
TGTGCCAGCAGATTTTCACCTAACACCGGGGAGCTGTTTTTT
>TRBD2|TRBV7-9|TRBJ2-1|.
CASSLQLAANEQFF
TGTGCCAGCAGCTTACAGCTAGCGGCAAATGAGCAGTTCTTC
>.|TRBV27|TRBJ1-3|many
CASSLSRGRGNTIYF
TGTGCCAGCAGTTTATCACGGGGGCGGGGAAACACCATATATTTT
>.|TRBV12-5|TRBJ1-6|many
CASGLVLGRPDSPLHF
TGTGCTAGTGGTTTGGTACTAGGACGGCCGGATTCACCCCTCCACTTT
>TRBD2|TRBV6-1|TRBJ2-5|many
CASTLAGGETQYF
TGTGCCAGCACTCTAGCGGGAGGAGAGACCCAGTACTTC
>.|TRBV18|TRBJ2-5|many
CASSPGNQETQYF
TGTGCCAGCTCACCGGGAAACCAAGAGACCCAGTACTTC
>.|TRBV4-2|TRBJ2-5|many
CASSQDVWETQYF
TGTGCCAGCAGCCAAGATGTTTGGGAGACCCAGTACTTC
>TRBD2|TRBV19|TRBJ2-3|many
CASSTWDGTSGSTDTQYF
TGTGCCAGTAGTACATGGGACGGGACTAGCGGGAGCACAGATACGCAGTATTTT
>.|TRBV7-2|TRBJ2-2|many
CASSSRGGTRLSGELFF
TGTGCCAGCAGCTCCCGTGGCGGGACAAGACTCTCCGGGGAGCTGTTTTTT
>TRBD1|TRBV28|TRBJ2-6|many
CASGSLDRVVSGANVLTF
TGTGCCAGCGGATCTTTAGACAGGGTTGTATCTGGGGCCAACGTCCTGACTTTC
>.|TRBV29-1|TRBJ1-4|.
CSVEIWEAGNEKLFF
TGCAGCGTTGAAATCTGGGAGGCGGGTAATGAAAAACTGTTTTTT
>TRBD2|TRBV6-2/TRBV6-3|TRBJ2-1|many
CASSRLAGGRLGVNEQFF
TGTGCCAGCAGTCGGTTAGCGGGAGGCCGTTTGGGTGTCAATGAGCAGTTCTTC
>TRBD1|TRBV27|TRBJ2-5|once
CASRGRGPSETQYF
TGTGCCAGCCGTGGCAGGGGGCCGTCAGAGACCCAGTACTTC
>.|TRBV7-8|TRBJ2-3|many
CASSTTGGFTDTQYF
TGTGCCAGCAGCACTACCGGGGGTTTCACAGATACGCAGTATTTT
>TRBD2|TRBV4-1|TRBJ2-1|.
CASSQDLASGFNEQFF
TGCGCCAGCAGCCAAGATCTCGCTAGCGGGTTCAATGAGCAGTTCTTC
>.|TRBV7-3|TRBJ2-7|many
CASSLFSNYEQYF
TGTGCCAGCAGCTTATTTTCAAACTACGAGCAGTACTTC
>.|TRBV6-1|TRBJ1-4|many
CASSVLAAINEKLFF
TGTGCCAGCAGTGTCTTGGCAGCGATTAATGAAAAACTGTTTTTT
>TRBD2|TRBV28|TRBJ2-6|many
CASSLRASGRSTGANVLTF
TGTGCCAGCAGTTTAAGGGCGAGCGGGAGGTCTACCGGGGCCAACGTCCTGACTTTC
>TRBD1|TRBV28|TRBJ2-7|many
CASSYHRGAGEQYF
TGTGCCAGCAGTTACCACAGGGGCGCGGGCGAGCAGTACTTC
>TRBD1|TRBV6-2/TRBV6-3|TRBJ1-1|many
CASGETRGWSEAFF
TGTGCCAGCGGAGAGACCAGGGGGTGGTCTGAAGCTTTCTTT
>.|TRBV20-1|TRBJ1-5|many
CSAIGTFPSNQPQHF
TGCAGTGCTATTGGGACATTTCCTAGCAATCAGCCCCAGCATTTT
>TRBD2|TRBV10-3|TRBJ2-7|.
CAISGGLAGTSYEQYF
TGTGCCATCAGTGGGGGACTAGCGGGAACCTCCTACGAGCAGTACTTC
>.|TRBV6-2/TRBV6-3|TRBJ1-4|many
CACAGVEEKLFF
TGTGCCTGTGCGGGGGTTGAAGAAAAACTGTTTTTT
>.|TRBV7-9|TRBJ2-5|once
CASSPQWETQYF
TGTGCCAGCAGCCCGCAGTGGGAGACCCAGTACTTC
>.|TRBV6-5|TRBJ1-6|.
CASSYFPSLRSPLHF
TGTGCCAGCAGTTACTTCCCCTCACTTCGTTCACCCCTCCACTTT
>TRBD2|TRBV5-1|TRBJ2-7|.
CASSLDRGETYEQYF
TGCGCCAGCAGCTTGGACCGGGGGGAAACCTACGAGCAGTACTTC
>TRBD2|TRBV20-1|TRBJ2-1|many
CSAFTSGGAIVSYNEQFF
TGCAGTGCTTTCACTAGCGGGGGGGCAATAGTGTCCTACAATGAGCAGTTCTTC
>TRBD2|TRBV6-1|TRBJ2-7|many
CASLAGHEQYF
TGTGCATCCCTAGCGGGTCACGAGCAGTACTTC
>.|TRBV5-8|TRBJ2-3|few
CASSLVSRFTDTQYF
TGTGCCAGCAGCTTAGTTTCCAGATTCACAGATACGCAGTATTTT
>TRBD1|TRBV5-1|TRBJ2-2|many
CASSRTGNTGELFF
TGCGCCAGCAGCAGGACAGGGAACACCGGGGAGCTGTTTTTT
>.|TRBV12-3/TRBV12-4|TRBJ2-7|many
CASSRVGTGVSGRALEQYF
TGTGCCAGCAGTCGCGTCGGGACAGGGGTTAGCGGGAGGGCCCTCGAGCAGTACTTC
>.|TRBV12-3/TRBV12-4|TRBJ2-7|many
CASSSDTYSYEQYF
TGTGCCAGCAGTTCCGATACTTACTCCTACGAGCAGTACTTC
>.|TRBV2|TRBJ2-7|many
CATQQGHTYEQYF
TGTGCAACCCAGCAGGGACACACCTACGAGCAGTACTTC
>.|TRBV6-2/TRBV6-3|TRBJ2-4|.
CASSYTLASRAMGAKNIQYF
TGTGCCAGCAGTTACACACTGGCCTCACGAGCCATGGGGGCCAAAAACATTCAGTACTTC
>.|TRBV6-1|TRBJ2-1|many
CASSQSVGRDEQFF
TGTGCCAGCAGTCAGAGTGTTGGGAGAGATGAGCAGTTCTTC
>.|TRBV28|TRBJ2-1|.
CKVGAEQFF
TGTAAGGTGGGGGCTGAGCAGTTCTTC
>.|TRBV6-1|TRBJ1-6|many
CASLNSIRNSPLHF
TGTGCCAGCCTTAACTCTATAAGAAATTCACCCCTCCACTTT
>.|TRBV2|TRBJ1-5|many
CASSKLEAQPQHF
TGTGCCAGCTCTAAGCTAGAGGCCCAGCCCCAGCATTTT
>.|TRBV11-2|TRBJ2-5|many
CASSRSQETQYF
TGTGCCAGCAGCCGATCCCAAGAGACCCAGTACTTC
>TRBD1|TRBV27|TRBJ1-2|many
CASSFFGTGGEGYTF
TGTGCCAGCAGTTTTTTTGGGACAGGGGGCGAAGGCTACACCTTC
>.|TRBV7-9|TRBJ2-1|many
CASSRGDSNDEQFF
TGTGCCAGCAGCAGAGGAGACTCGAACGATGAGCAGTTCTTC
>.|TRBV20-1|TRBJ1-1|many
CSARAGLNTEAFF
TGCAGTGCTAGGGCGGGATTGAACACTGAAGCTTTCTTT
>TRBD2|TRBV10-1|TRBJ2-7|many
CASSERLAGGREQYF
TGCGCCAGCAGTGAACGACTAGCGGGAGGGCGAGAGCAGTACTTC
>.|TRBV11-2|TRBJ2-1|many
CASSAARGWYNEQFF
TGTGCCAGCAGCGCTGCGCGGGGTTGGTACAATGAGCAGTTCTTC
>.|TRBV29-1|TRBJ2-5|many
CSVERGTQETQYF
TGCAGCGTTGAAAGGGGCACGCAAGAGACCCAGTACTTC